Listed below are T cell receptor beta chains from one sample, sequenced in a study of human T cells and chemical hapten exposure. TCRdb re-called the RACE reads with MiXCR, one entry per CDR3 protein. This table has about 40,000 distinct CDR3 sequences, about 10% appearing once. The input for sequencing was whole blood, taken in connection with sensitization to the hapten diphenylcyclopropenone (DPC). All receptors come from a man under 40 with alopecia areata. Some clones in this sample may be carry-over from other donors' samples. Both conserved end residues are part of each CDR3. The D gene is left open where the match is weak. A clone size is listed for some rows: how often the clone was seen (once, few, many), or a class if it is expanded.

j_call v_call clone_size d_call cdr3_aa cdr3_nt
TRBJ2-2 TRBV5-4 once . CASSPGTPPKNTGELFF TGTGCCAGCAGCCCCGGGACACCCCCTAAGAACACCGGGGAGCTGTTTTTT
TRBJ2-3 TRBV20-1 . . CSGEAERYDTQYF TGCAGTGGTGAGGCGGAAAGATATGATACGCAGTATTTT
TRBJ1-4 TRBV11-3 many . CASSLSRGNEKLFF TGTGCCAGCAGCTTGTCCAGGGGCAATGAAAAACTGTTTTTT
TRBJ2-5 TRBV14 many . CASNRQGGGPQETQYF TGTGCCAGCAACCGACAGGGCGGAGGGCCCCAAGAGACCCAGTACTTC
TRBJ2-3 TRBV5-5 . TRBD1 CASSLLGQGADTQYF TGTGCCAGCAGCTTGTTGGGACAGGGTGCAGATACGCAGTATTTT
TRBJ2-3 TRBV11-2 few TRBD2 CASSSGTSGRMGTDTQYF TGTGCCAGCAGCTCTGGGACTAGCGGGAGGATGGGCACAGATACGCAGTATTTT
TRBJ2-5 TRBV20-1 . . CSATAKTGETQYF TGCAGTGCGACCGCCAAAACGGGCGAGACCCAGTACTTC
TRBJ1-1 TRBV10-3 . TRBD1 CAIRRTGGNTEAFF TGTGCCATCAGACGGACAGGGGGGAACACTGAAGCTTTCTTT
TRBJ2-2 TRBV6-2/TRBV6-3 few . CASSYSSLPNGELFF TGTGCCAGCAGTTACTCGAGTTTGCCCAACGGGGAGCTGTTTTTT
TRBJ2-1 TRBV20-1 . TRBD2 CSARVSSGSFLYNEQFF TGCAGTGCTAGAGTGAGTAGCGGGAGCTTCCTCTACAATGAGCAGTTCTTC
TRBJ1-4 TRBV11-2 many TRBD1 CASSPDRVANEKLFF TGTGCCAGCAGCCCCGACAGGGTTGCTAATGAAAAACTGTTTTTT
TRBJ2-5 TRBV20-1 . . CSATPQETQYF TGCAGTGCTACCCCCCAAGAGACCCAGTACTTC
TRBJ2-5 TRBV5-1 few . CASSAQETQYF TGCGCCAGCAGCGCACAAGAGACCCAGTACTTC
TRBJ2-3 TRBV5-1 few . CASSGWTDTDTQYF TGCGCCAGCAGCGGATGGACAGACACAGATACGCAGTATTTT
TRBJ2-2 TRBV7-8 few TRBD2 CASSLTRTSGRATGELFF TGTGCCAGCAGCTTAACCCGGACTAGCGGGAGGGCCACCGGGGAGCTGTTTTTT
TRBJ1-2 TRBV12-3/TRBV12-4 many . CASSPRGGQTNYGYTF TGTGCCAGCAGTCCGCGGGGGGGTCAAACTAACTATGGCTACACCTTC
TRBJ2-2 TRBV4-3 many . CASSQGQGRDGGELFF TGCGCCAGCAGCCAAGGACAGGGGAGGGATGGCGGGGAGCTGTTTTTT
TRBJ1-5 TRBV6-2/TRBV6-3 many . CASSYSSQGDQPQHF TGTGCCAGCAGTTACTCCTCACAGGGTGATCAGCCCCAGCATTTT
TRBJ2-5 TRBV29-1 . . CSVDLGPIQETQYF TGCAGCGTAGATCTAGGGCCTATACAAGAGACCCAGTACTTC
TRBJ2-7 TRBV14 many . CASSRDRPSEQYF TGTGCCAGCAGCCGCGACAGGCCCTCAGAGCAGTACTTC
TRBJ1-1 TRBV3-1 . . CASSQAPGGNTEAFF TGTGCCAGCAGCCAAGCCCCCGGGGGAAACACTGAAGCTTTCTTT
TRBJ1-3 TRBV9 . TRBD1 CASSVATWTGDGNTIYF TGTGCCAGCAGCGTAGCTACTTGGACAGGGGACGGAAACACCATATATTTT
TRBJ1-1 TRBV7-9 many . CASSLGGPFTEAFF TGTGCCAGCAGCTTAGGGGGGCCATTCACTGAAGCTTTCTTT
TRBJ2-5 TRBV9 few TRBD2 CASSVTSVYQETQYF TGTGCCAGCAGCGTGACTAGCGTATATCAAGAGACCCAGTACTTC
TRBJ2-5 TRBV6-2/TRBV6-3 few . CASSIKTQGLQETQYF TGTGCCAGCAGTATTAAGACACAGGGCCTTCAAGAGACCCAGTACTTC
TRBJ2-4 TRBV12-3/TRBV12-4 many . CASSFSQNIQYF TGTGCCAGCAGTTTTAGTCAAAACATTCAGTACTTC
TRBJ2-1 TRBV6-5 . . CASSYSSGRTSYNEQFF TGTGCCAGCAGTTACTCCTCGGGACGGACTTCCTACAATGAGCAGTTCTTC
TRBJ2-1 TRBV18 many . CASSPLGGGAGYNEQFF TGTGCCAGCTCACCACTCGGTGGAGGGGCCGGGTACAATGAGCAGTTCTTC
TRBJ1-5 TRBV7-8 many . CASSLGGGTVEPQHF TGTGCCAGCAGCTTAGGTGGGGGTACGGTTGAGCCCCAGCATTTT
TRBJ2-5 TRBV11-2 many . CASSLGWRGEETQYF TGTGCCAGCAGCTTAGGTTGGAGGGGCGAAGAGACCCAGTACTTC
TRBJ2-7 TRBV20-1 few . CSARSRDGVSYEQYF TGCAGTGCTAGGAGCCGGGACGGGGTGTCCTACGAGCAGTACTTC
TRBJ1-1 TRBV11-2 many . CASSLMGGLNTEAFF TGTGCCAGCAGCTTAATGGGGGGCTTGAACACTGAAGCTTTCTTT
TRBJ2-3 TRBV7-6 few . CASSLGAVLTDTQYF TGTGCCAGCAGCTTAGGAGCGGTTCTCACAGATACGCAGTATTTT
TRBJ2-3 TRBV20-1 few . CSARGVMATSTDTQYF TGCAGTGCTAGAGGGGTAATGGCCACTAGCACAGATACGCAGTATTTT
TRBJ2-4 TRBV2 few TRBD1 CASTVHPRAGQGEYQYF TGTGCCAGCACGGTTCATCCGAGGGCTGGACAGGGGGAATATCAGTACTTC
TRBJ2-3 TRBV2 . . CASTTTLIDTQYF TGTGCCAGCACGACTACCCTCATTGATACGCAGTATTTT
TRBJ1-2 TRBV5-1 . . CASSLVPGDGDGYTF TGCGCCAGCAGCTTGGTACCGGGCGACGGAGATGGCTACACCTTC
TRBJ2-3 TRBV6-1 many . CAVREGGTDTQYF TGTGCCGTCCGAGAGGGGGGCACAGATACGCAGTATTTT
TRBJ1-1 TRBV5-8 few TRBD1 CASSQRTGGWTEAFF TGTGCCAGCAGCCAACGGACAGGGGGGTGGACTGAAGCTTTCTTT
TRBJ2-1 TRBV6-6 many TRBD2 CASSYPLAGANNEQFF TGTGCCAGCAGTTACCCCCTAGCGGGAGCCAACAATGAGCAGTTCTTC
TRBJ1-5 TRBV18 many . CASSPLASWGNQPQHF TGTGCCAGCTCACCATTAGCATCTTGGGGTAATCAGCCCCAGCATTTT
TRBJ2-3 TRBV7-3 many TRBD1 CASSLTGTGDVTDTQYF TGTGCCAGCAGCTTAACTGGGACAGGGGATGTTACAGATACGCAGTATTTT
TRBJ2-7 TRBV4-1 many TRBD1 CASSQVVTGADYEQYF TGCGCCAGCAGCCAAGTGGTGACAGGGGCCGACTACGAGCAGTACTTC
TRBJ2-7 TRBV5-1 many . CASSLAQAGEQYF TGCGCCAGCAGCTTGGCACAGGCGGGCGAGCAGTACTTC
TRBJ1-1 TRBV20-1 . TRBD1 CSARVQGRVTEAFF TGCAGTGCTCGGGTACAGGGGAGGGTCACTGAAGCTTTCTTT
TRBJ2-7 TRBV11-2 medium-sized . CASSLSGLYEQYF TGTGCCAGCAGCTTATCAGGGTTGTACGAGCAGTACTTC
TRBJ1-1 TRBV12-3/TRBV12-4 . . CASKRYGGLNTEAFF TGTGCCAGCAAGAGGTACGGGGGATTGAACACTGAAGCTTTCTTT
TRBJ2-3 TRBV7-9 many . CASTMQTGTDTQYF TGTGCCAGCACCATGCAGACAGGCACAGATACGCAGTATTTT
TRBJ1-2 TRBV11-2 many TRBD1 CASSSPPGTGLRSGYTF TGTGCCAGCAGCTCCCCGCCCGGGACAGGGCTAAGAAGTGGCTACACCTTC
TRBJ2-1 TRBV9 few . CASSVGKNEQFF TGTGCCAGCAGCGTAGGGAAGAATGAGCAGTTCTTC
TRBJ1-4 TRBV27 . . CASSPPGLSNEKLFF TGTGCCAGCAGTCCTCCGGGTTTATCTAATGAAAAACTGTTTTTT
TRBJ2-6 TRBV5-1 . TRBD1 CASSSGQGLPSGANVLTF TGCGCCAGCAGCTCTGGACAGGGGCTTCCCTCTGGGGCCAACGTCCTGACTTTC
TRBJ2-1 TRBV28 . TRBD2 CASSYGLAAFTNNEQFF TGTGCCAGCAGCTACGGACTAGCGGCCTTCACCAACAATGAGCAGTTCTTC
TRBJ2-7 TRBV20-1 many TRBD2 CSAPTAGGNSEQYF TGCAGTGCCCCCACGGCGGGGGGGAACAGCGAGCAGTACTTC
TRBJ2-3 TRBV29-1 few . CSVGQENTDTQYF TGCAGCGTAGGGCAGGAGAACACAGATACGCAGTATTTT
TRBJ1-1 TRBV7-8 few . CASSSTLTGTEAFF TGTGCCAGCAGCTCGACTTTGACGGGAACTGAAGCTTTCTTT
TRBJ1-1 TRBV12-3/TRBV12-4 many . CASNNLGRNTEAFF TGTGCCAGCAATAATCTAGGGAGGAACACTGAAGCTTTCTTT